This record looks at one T cell receptor beta chain sequence and its context. Its target is unknown. V lost 4 bases and J 3 bases, leaving 16 bases between the germline ends. The CDR3 totals 15 residues. Germline V CDR1 and CDR2: MNHEY, SVGAGI. Primers included in the PCR were 60 Vbeta and 13 Jbeta primers. This table comes from immunoSEQ multiplex PCR, and its TCRdb copy is limited to in-frame clones, with some not included. This sample carries approximately 150,000 clones, about 76% of them seen once, and the ten largest clones take 7.4%. The entry originates in a study of cytomegalovirus exposure and HLA in healthy donors. Findings and caveats of the study: TCR beta chain V- and J-gene trimming was linked, in a later analysis, to a missense variant in DCLRE1C. Among immune exposure information, only CMV serostatus was available. About 87% or about 30% of the time was how often most TCR beta V segments were productive, according to an earlier analysis.

The chain combines TRBV6-5 with TRBJ2-7; TRBD1 might be the D (5 bases). This clonotype was obtained from a male donor in good health and CMV-seropositive. Specimen: PBMCs. The CDR3 DNA reads TGTGCCAGCAGTTGCAGACGGACAAGTTACTACGAGCAGTACTTC. This encodes CASSCRRTSYYEQYF.